The source of this T cell receptor beta chain is a study of cytomegalovirus exposure and HLA in healthy donors. Study results and caveats: Compared with the roughly 700-donor mean, an Asian-associated ancestry cluster reportedly had fewer N-insertions, according to a later analysis. CMV serostatus was the sole immune exposure data available. TCR beta chains numbering under 200 were designated cytomegalovirus-associated.

CDR1 and CDR2 from the germline V gene are LNHDA and SQIVND (reference sequence). The V segment lost 4 bases and the J segment 6 bases; nucleotides outside the gene matches: 7. This CDR3 has 15 amino acids. Healthy individuals who donated bone marrow served as the donors. PCR employed 60 Vbeta and 13 Jbeta primers. Measured with immunoSEQ multiplex PCR; TCRdb has only the in-frame clones, and not every one. The sample lists around 130,000 clones, about 80% occurring once. In the case of this clone: Its matching antigen is unknown.

The sequence derives from a man between 50 and 59 years old in good health and CMV-seronegative. J is TRBJ2-1 and V is TRBV19; 9 bases line up with TRBD2. Sequencing input: PBMCs. CDR3 residues: CASSRGLAGSNEQFF. The CDR3 DNA sequence: TGTGCCAGTAGTAGAGGGCTAGCGGGGTCCAATGAGCAGTTCTTC.